Listed here is a single T cell receptor (beta chain). This clonotype was seen many times. Which antigen it targets is not known. No qualities accompany the bases; no much larger clone lies one base away. These data originate in a study of patients with pleural tuberculosis (dated by TCRdb to the mid-2010s). The CDR3 runs 14 amino acids, cysteine and phenylalanine included. Kept here is only the CDR3 DNA, which spans 42 bases and is read in frame from base 1. The germline V gene supplies CDR1 SNHLY and CDR2 FYNNEI. The V end gives up 6 bases and the J end 10 bases, leaving 9 bases in the junction not matched to a gene. The instrument given in TCRdb is Illumina Genome Analyzer IIx. The public sequencing data were trimmed at Q25 with fastp and processed into clonotypes with MiXCR by TCRdb, which kept only in-frame beta chains. CDR3 protein duplicates are merged, each entry listing the most common genes and DNA. The sample table records about 29,000 distinct CDR3 sequences; 18% of these occur just once. The ten biggest clones cover approximately 3.7% of the sample.

The origin of this receptor is a human donor with pleural tuberculosis. What was sequenced was peripheral blood. The chain links TRBV2 with TRBJ2-2; 9 bases in between match TRBD1. The nucleotides are TGTGCCAGCAGGGCCTCGACAGGGGGAGAGGAGCTGTTTTTT. It translates as CASRASTGGEELFF.